This T cell receptor (beta chain) is from a study of control samples from healthy donors and cancer patients. The CDR3 sequence is 12 residues long. The germline V gene has CDR1 MNHEY and CDR2 SVGEGT. V shed 5 bases and J shed 7 bases, with 9 bases lying between them. The repertoire was sequenced with immunoSEQ multiplex PCR; TCRdb's copy has only in-frame clones and lacks some. The table records approximately 150,000 clones, 75% to 95% of them present only once. V gene TRBV6-2 or TRBV6-3 combines with J gene TRBJ2-1; no reliable D call. The clonotype comes from a man in his thirties or forties in good health. Sequencing was carried out using blood. CDR3 loop: CASSQDANEQFF. The CDR3 DNA reads as TGTGCCAGCAGTCAGGACGCTAATGAGCAGTTCTTC.